The 3 T cell receptor beta chains presented below share a single source sample, sequenced in a study of CD8 T cells in ankylosing spondylitis. TCRdb reprocessed the 5' RACE reads with MiXCR, giving one entry per CDR3 protein. The sample has 150,000 to 200,000 distinct CDR3 sequences, 10% to 15% seen once. Sequenced sample: blood, either unsorted or a sorted T cell fraction (not recorded which). All receptors come from a female donor with ankylosing spondylitis or in good health (not recorded which).

This clonotype was seen ten or more times. The gene calls are TRBV20-1 and TRBJ2-3, with no clear D. The V and J ends lost 4 bases and 3 bases respectively, with 11 bases between them. Germline lookup yields CDR1 DFQATT and CDR2 SNEGSKA (reference sequence). This CDR3 has 13 residues. The CDR3 protein is CSANLVATDTQYF. The CDR3 DNA reads TGCAGTGCTAATTTGGTGGCTACAGATACGCAGTATTTT.

The J gene is TRBJ2-5, the V gene TRBV5-1, with 9 bases fitting TRBD1. Germline V CDR1 and CDR2: SGHRS, YFSETQ. The CDR3 totals 15 residues. After removal of 2 bases from V and 5 bases from J, the junction contained 7 bases not matched to a gene. For the CDR3, the DNA is TGCGCCAGCAGCTTACACCGGACAGGGGTGGAGACCCAGTACTTC. It translates to CASSLHRTGVETQYF.

This clonotype was seen a handful of times. The chain employs TRBV7-2 and TRBJ2-1; 8 bases match TRBD1. The CDR3 runs 14 residues. Germline trimming cut 5 bases from V and 5 bases from J; bases unmatched to any gene: 5. Germline V gives CDR1 SGHTA, CDR2 FQGNSA. This chain's CDR3 is CASSPGTGNNEQFF. The CDR3 nucleotides are TGTGCCAGCAGCCCAGGGACAGGCAACAATGAGCAGTTCTTC. The complete variable domain, with remaining parts taken from reference TRBV7-2 and TRBJ2-1, reads GAGVSQSPSNKVTEKGKDVELRCDPISGHTALYWYRQSLGQGLEFLIYFQGNSAPDKSGLPSDRFSAERTGGSVSTLTIQRTQQEDSAVYLCASSPGTGNNEQFFGPGTRLTVL.